The 6 T cell receptor beta chains below come from one sample, sequenced in a study of T cell responses to AZD1222 COVID-19 vaccine. Profiled with immunoSEQ multiplex PCR; TCRdb holds only in-frame clones, not every one. The table lists 83,000 or so clones, approximately 89% of them singletons. The sample in question was peripheral blood, obtained 28 days after the second AZD1222 dose. These receptors all stem from an adult who received the AZD1222 COVID-19 vaccine.

The chain joins TRBV4-3 to TRBJ1-2, with D maybe TRBD1 (5 bases). CDR1 and CDR2 from the germline V gene are LGHNA and YSLEER. V was shortened by 1 base and J by 8 bases, with 20 bases between the two germline ends. This CDR3 comprises 16 residues. The CDR3 loop reads CASSQGFQGVYKGYTF. CDR3 DNA: TGCGCCAGCAGCCAAGGCTTCCAGGGAGTCTACAAGGGCTACACCTTC.

The DNA for the CDR3 is TGCGCCAGCAGCCAAGTAAGAGGACTAGCGGGCACGGGAGAGCAGTACTTC. Translation: CASSQVRGLAGTGEQYF. J is TRBJ2-7 and V is TRBV4-1; 11 bases are shared with TRBD2. CDR3 length: 17 residues. Germline-derived CDR1 and CDR2 are MGHRA and YSYEKL. V shed 1 base and J 7 bases; nucleotides not matched to a gene: 12.

This chain uses TRBV15 with TRBJ2-1; 12 nucleotides align to TRBD2. The CDR3 sequence is 16 residues long. Germline CDR1 LNHNV, CDR2 YYDKDF (reference sequence). With 2 bases clipped from V and 5 bases from J, the junction kept 4 bases outside the gene matches. CDR3 bases: TGTGCCACCAGCAGACGGACTAGCGGGGTCGACAATGAGCAGTTCTTC. The encoded protein is CATSRRTSGVDNEQFF.

J is TRBJ2-1 and V is TRBV27, with a tentative D call TRBD2 (5 bases). Deletions cut 2 bases from V and 9 bases from J, with 23 bases between. The CDR3 loop spans 17 amino acids. CDR1 and CDR2 from the germline V gene are MNHEY and SMNVEV (reference sequence). CDR3 loop: CASSLRSGGSGNSEQFF. CDR3 DNA: TGTGCCAGCAGTTTACGGTCTGGCGGAAGCGGCAATAGTGAGCAGTTCTTC.

This clone was seen a single time. This chain uses TRBV2 with TRBJ1-1; D remains unclear. The ends were cut back, 7 bases at V and 4 bases at J, with 13 bases in the middle. In germline, CDR1 is SNHLY, CDR2 FYNNEI. The CDR3 is made up of 13 amino acids. The CDR3 loop reads CASTSVGATEAFF. Here the CDR3 DNA reads TGTGCCAGCACTTCGGTGGGTGCCACTGAAGCTTTCTTT.

The chain employs TRBV5-6 and TRBJ1-1, with no clear D. The germline CDR1 and CDR2 sequences are SGHDT and YYEEEE. The CDR3 has 13 amino acids. V was trimmed by 0 bases and J by 10 bases, leaving 13 bases between them. In nucleotides, the CDR3 is TGTGCCAGCAGCTTGGGGGTCATAGGAGTAGCTTTCTTT. Its protein product is CASSLGVIGVAFF.